This TCR beta chain came from a study of blood T cell repertoires in COVID-19. As for the study in general: Samples came from the United States, Italy and Spain, spanning acute and convalescent COVID-19. PBMCs, B-cell-depleted T cells, or T cells were the source of the cDNA or gDNA that made up the material.

In the authors' workflow: Amplification from reference gene primers served as the basis for estimated nucleated cell counts. Data came from immunoSEQ multiplex PCR; TCRdb stores just in-frame clones and leaves some out. V, J and clone size are taken as reported in that table, and D and trimming were inferred from the DNA itself. The table lists about 97,000 clones, 75% to 90% of them singletons. With 0 bases clipped from V and 4 bases from J, the junction kept 5 bases outside the gene matches. Germline V gene lookup returns CDR1 SGHTS and CDR2 YDEGEE. This CDR3 has 16 amino acids. Input material: peripheral blood. The TCR comes from a human donor in a cohort sampled during active COVID-19. The chain carries TRBV5-8 and TRBJ2-3, with TRBD2 identical over 10 bases. For the CDR3, the DNA is TGTGCCAGCAGCTTGGGAGCTAGCGGGGGCCCAGATACGCAGTATTTT. Protein sequence: CASSLGASGGPDTQYF.